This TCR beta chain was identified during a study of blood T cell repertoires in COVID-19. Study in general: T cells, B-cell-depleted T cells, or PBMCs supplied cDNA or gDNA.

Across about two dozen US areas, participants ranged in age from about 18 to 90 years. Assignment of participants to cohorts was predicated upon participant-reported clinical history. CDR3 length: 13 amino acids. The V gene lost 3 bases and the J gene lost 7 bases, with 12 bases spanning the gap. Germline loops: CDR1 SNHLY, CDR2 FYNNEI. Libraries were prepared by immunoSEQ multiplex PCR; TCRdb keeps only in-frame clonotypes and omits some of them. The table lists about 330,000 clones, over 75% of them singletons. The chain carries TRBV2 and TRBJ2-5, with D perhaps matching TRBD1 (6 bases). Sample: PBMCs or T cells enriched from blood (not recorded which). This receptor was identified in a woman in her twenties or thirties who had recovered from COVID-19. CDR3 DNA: TGTGCCAGCAGTGATGGGGGCGTGGGGACCCAGTACTTC. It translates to CASSDGGVGTQYF. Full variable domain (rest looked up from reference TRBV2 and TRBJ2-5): EPEVTQTPSHQVTQMGQEVILRCVPISNHLYFYWYRQILGQKVEFLVSFYNNEISEKSEIFDDQFSVERPDGSNFTLKIRSTKLEDSAMYFCASSDGGVGTQYFGPGTRLLVL.